The T cell receptor (beta chain) described here comes from a study of blood T cell repertoires in COVID-19. CDR1 and CDR2 from the germline V gene are LGHDT and YNNKEL (reference sequence). V lost 2 bases, J lost 4 bases, and 9 bases lay in between. This CDR3 has 13 amino acids. TCRdb keeps only in-frame clones here, not all; method: immunoSEQ multiplex PCR. The sample shows around 300,000 clones, approximately 91% of them seen only once. Sequenced material: peripheral blood. The chain couples TRBV3-1 (or the pseudogene TRBV3-2) to TRBJ2-7; tentatively, D is TRBD2 (5 bases). This receptor was identified in a man aged 45-65 years with acute or convalescent COVID-19. The CDR3 bases are TGTGCCAGCAGCCAACTCCGGGAATACGAGCAGTACTTC. It codes for CASSQLREYEQYF.